These T cell receptor beta chains were read from a single sample in a study of CD8+ T cells in alopecia areata. Repertoires were generated with immunoSEQ multiplex PCR, while TCRdb's copy carries only in-frame clones and drops some. The repertoire holds about 180,000 clones, with 40% to 55% as singletons. The sample was CD8+ T cells sorted from blood, taken at week 52, from a patient treated with tofacitinib. The receptors here all came from a human donor with alopecia areata. Each CDR3 is given with its conserved first and last residue. The D gene is left open where the match is weak. The size of a clone is reported for some rows only, either as once, few or many, or as a class for expanded clones.

clone_size: .
j_call: TRBJ2-3
cdr3_length: 16
v_call: TRBV9
d_call: TRBD1
cdr3_aa: CASSSSTGGSGDTQYF
cdr3_nt: TGTGCCAGCAGCAGCTCCACAGGGGGCTCGGGTGATACGCAGTATTTT

clone_size: .
j_call: TRBJ2-7
cdr3_length: 11
v_call: TRBV30
d_call: .
cdr3_aa: CAWSPNYEQYF
cdr3_nt: TGTGCCTGGAGCCCAAACTACGAGCAGTACTTC

clone_size: .
j_call: TRBJ1-1
cdr3_length: 13
v_call: TRBV6-5
d_call: .
cdr3_aa: CAGSTGWNTEAFF
cdr3_nt: TGTGCCGGAAGCACGGGATGGAACACTGAAGCTTTCTTT

clone_size: few
j_call: TRBJ2-1
cdr3_length: 11
v_call: TRBV25-1
d_call: .
cdr3_aa: CASSEGVEQFF
cdr3_nt: TGTGCCAGCAGTGAAGGGGTTGAGCAGTTCTTC

clone_size: .
j_call: TRBJ2-7
cdr3_length: 14
v_call: TRBV27
d_call: TRBD1
cdr3_aa: CASSSGQGWYEQYF
cdr3_nt: TGTGCCAGCAGTTCCGGACAGGGTTGGTACGAGCAGTACTTC

clone_size: .
j_call: TRBJ1-2
cdr3_length: 16
v_call: TRBV25-1
d_call: TRBD1
cdr3_aa: CASRLDRGAGGLGYTF
cdr3_nt: TGTGCCAGCCGCCTGGACCGTGGGGCAGGGGGCTTGGGCTACACCTTC

clone_size: .
j_call: TRBJ1-1
cdr3_length: 14
v_call: TRBV30
d_call: .
cdr3_aa: CAWVSMRANTEAFF
cdr3_nt: TGTGCCTGGGTTTCCATGAGAGCAAACACTGAAGCTTTCTTT

clone_size: few
j_call: TRBJ2-3
cdr3_length: 14
v_call: TRBV7-3
d_call: .
cdr3_aa: CASSLRTITDTQYF
cdr3_nt: TGTGCCAGCAGCTTAAGGACAATCACAGATACGCAGTATTTT

clone_size: .
j_call: TRBJ1-2
cdr3_length: 11
v_call: TRBV5-4
d_call: .
cdr3_aa: CASSWAGGYTF
cdr3_nt: TGTGCCAGCAGCTGGGCGGGAGGCTACACCTTC

clone_size: .
j_call: TRBJ1-6
cdr3_length: 15
v_call: TRBV5-1
d_call: TRBD1
cdr3_aa: CASSFRQGGDSPLHF
cdr3_nt: TGCGCCAGCAGCTTCCGACAGGGAGGAGATTCACCCCTCCACTTT

clone_size: few
j_call: TRBJ2-3
cdr3_length: 14
v_call: TRBV5-1
d_call: .
cdr3_aa: CASSLLPNTDTQYF
cdr3_nt: TGCGCCAGCAGCCTCCTCCCTAATACAGATACGCAGTATTTT

clone_size: few
j_call: TRBJ2-7
cdr3_length: 14
v_call: TRBV5-4
d_call: .
cdr3_aa: CASSTGGEGIEQYF
cdr3_nt: TGTGCCAGCAGCACCGGAGGCGAGGGGATCGAGCAGTACTTC

clone_size: .
j_call: TRBJ2-5
cdr3_length: 16
v_call: TRBV5-1
d_call: .
cdr3_aa: CASSLEAGPLTETQYF
cdr3_nt: TGCGCCAGCAGCTTGGAAGCGGGTCCGCTCACAGAGACCCAGTACTTC

clone_size: .
j_call: TRBJ1-3
cdr3_length: 16
v_call: TRBV6-1
d_call: .
cdr3_aa: CASSAKVTSSGNTIYF
cdr3_nt: TGTGCCAGCAGTGCTAAGGTGACTTCCTCTGGAAACACCATATATTTT

clone_size: .
j_call: TRBJ1-5
cdr3_length: 12
v_call: TRBV27
d_call: .
cdr3_aa: CASSSLGQPQHF
cdr3_nt: TGTGCCAGCAGTTCCCTTGGGCAGCCCCAGCATTTT

clone_size: .
j_call: TRBJ2-1
cdr3_length: 15
v_call: TRBV4-1
d_call: .
cdr3_aa: CASSRLGGAYNEQFF
cdr3_nt: TGCGCCAGCAGCCGACTGGGGGGCGCGTACAATGAGCAGTTCTTC

clone_size: .
j_call: TRBJ2-2
cdr3_length: 14
v_call: TRBV10-3
d_call: .
cdr3_aa: CAISGTENTGELFF
cdr3_nt: TGTGCCATCAGTGGGACTGAGAACACCGGGGAGCTGTTTTTT

clone_size: .
j_call: TRBJ2-7
cdr3_length: 16
v_call: TRBV27
d_call: .
cdr3_aa: CASSSLGTGEAYEQYF
cdr3_nt: TGTGCCAGCAGTTCCCTAGGGACGGGGGAAGCCTACGAGCAGTACTTC

clone_size: few
j_call: TRBJ1-5
cdr3_length: 15
v_call: TRBV4-3
d_call: .
cdr3_aa: CASSQEQDTNQPQHF
cdr3_nt: TGCGCCAGCAGCCAAGAACAGGACACCAATCAGCCCCAGCATTTT

clone_size: once
j_call: TRBJ1-2
cdr3_length: 12
v_call: TRBV10-2
d_call: .
cdr3_aa: CASSETAYGYTF
cdr3_nt: TGCGCCAGCAGTGAAACAGCCTATGGCTACACCTTC